The 8 T cell receptor beta chains below were found in one sample sequenced in a study of cytomegalovirus exposure and HLA in healthy donors. A multiplex PCR was run with 60 Vbeta primers and 13 Jbeta primers. Clones were sequenced by immunoSEQ multiplex PCR, and TCRdb holds only the in-frame ones, with some missing. The sample records just over 150,000 clones, approximately 76% being singletons. Sequencing was done on a sample of PBMCs. All receptors come from a female donor in good health and CMV-seronegative.

Only a few counts were recorded for this clone. In nucleotides, the CDR3 is TGTGCCAGCAGCTTTCCCGGGAGGATCACCGGGGAGCTGTTTTTT. This translates into CASSFPGRITGELFF. V gene TRBV5-6 combines with J gene TRBJ2-2; TRBD2 matches 7 bases. Germline V gene lookup returns CDR1 SGHDT and CDR2 YYEEEE. Germline trimming cut 2 bases from V and 4 bases from J; bases unmatched to any gene: 5. The CDR3 sequence is 15 residues long.

The V gene is TRBV6-5, the J gene TRBJ1-2; 7 bases agree with TRBD1. The V and J ends lost 7 bases and 4 bases, in that order; junction bases with no gene match: 12. Germline V lookup: CDR1 MNHEY, CDR2 SVGAGI. There are 15 residues in the CDR3. The CDR3 DNA follows: TGTGCCAGCACCCCCGGGGGCACAGGGGCCTATGGCTACACCTTC. Translated, it gives CASTPGGTGAYGYTF.

J is TRBJ1-2 and V is TRBV9; a weak D match, TRBD1 (5 bases). The length of the CDR3 is 14 residues. Looked up from germline, CDR1 is SGDLS and CDR2 is YYNGEE. V lost 3 bases to trimming and J lost 7 bases, with 16 bases between them. The CDR3 sequence is CASSARGARGGYTF. The CDR3 nucleotides read TGTGCCAGCAGCGCCCGCGGGGCGAGGGGTGGCTACACCTTC.

V usage is TRBV6-5 and J usage is TRBJ1-1; 9 bases match TRBD1. This CDR3 has 13 residues. The V segment lost 7 bases and the J segment 5 bases; nucleotides outside the gene matches: 5. Germline V gene data show CDR1 as MNHEY and CDR2 as SVGAGI. This CDR3 is CASTWTGATEAFF. The CDR3 nucleotides are TGTGCCAGCACCTGGACAGGGGCGACTGAAGCTTTCTTT.

This chain connects TRBV6-4 to TRBJ2-7; perhaps TRBD2 as D (6 bases). Germline CDR1 and CDR2: MRHNA and SNTAGT. CDR3 length: 17 amino acids. V lost 6 bases, J lost 5 bases, and 26 bases lay in between. CDR3 in DNA: TGTGCCAGCAGCGGGAGCTCCTACGACCCCTCCGTCGACGAGCAGTACTTC. This translates into CASSGSSYDPSVDEQYF.

This clone has just one count. J is TRBJ2-7 and V is TRBV27; 10 positions agree with TRBD2. The J segment lost 5 bases and the V segment lost 5 bases, leaving 9 bases of the junction unmatched. This CDR3 contains 15 residues. CDR1 is MNHEY, CDR2 SMNVEV, per germline (reference sequence). The CDR3 region is CASSIRLAGTDEQYF. CDR3 sequence (DNA): TGTGCCAGCAGTATCCGACTAGCGGGTACTGACGAGCAGTACTTC.

This sequence joins TRBV25-1 and TRBJ1-2; 8 bases are a match to TRBD1. The germline gives CDR1 MGHDK, CDR2 SYGVNS. CDR3 length: 14 residues. V shed 6 bases and J 3 bases; nucleotides not matched to a gene: 6. CDR3 sequence: CASRVTTGDYGYTF. The CDR3 nucleotides are TGTGCCAGCAGAGTTACGACAGGGGACTATGGCTACACCTTC.

V and J are TRBV30 and TRBJ2-5, with 9 bases aligning to TRBD2. The J call is doubtful: the DNA matches TRBJ2-7 better. Germline V gene data show CDR1 as GTSNPN and CDR2 as SVGIG (reference sequence). This CDR3 is built from 14 residues. The CDR3 DNA reads as TGTGCCTGGAGTGTCGGCGGGGGGGTCCTCGAGCAGTACTTC. It yields the protein CAWSVGGGVLEQYF.